Sequencing of this T cell receptor beta chain was carried out in a study of blood T cell repertoires in COVID-19. CDR1 and CDR2 from the germline V gene are MNHEY and SVGAGI. The CDR3 totals 13 residues. The V end was cut by 11 bases, the J end by 0 bases, with 11 bases between. Assay: immunoSEQ multiplex PCR; the TCRdb copy retains only in-frame clones and omits some. The sample shows around 320,000 clones, roughly 85% of them seen only once. The source of this sequence is a human donor in a cohort sampled during active COVID-19. The chain employs TRBV6-5 and TRBJ2-1, with a weak D call TRBD2 (6 bases). The sequenced sample consisted of peripheral blood. The CDR3 spells CAGRESSYNEQFF. CDR3 sequence (DNA): TGTGCCGGACGGGAGAGCTCCTACAATGAGCAGTTCTTC.